This T cell receptor beta chain was captured by sequencing in a study of TIL therapy for anti-PD-1-resistant metastatic lung cancer. The immunoSEQ assay was v3. The method was immunoSEQ multiplex PCR; TCRdb's version includes in-frame clones alone and lacks a portion of them. This repertoire shows about 59,000 clones, more than 60% found once; its top ten account for 1.5% to 2%. Points from the study as a whole: This highly selected cohort may not generalize to typical lung cancer patients.

Time point: pre-treatment sample, taken before nivolumab and TIL therapy. About this clone itself: Its antigen is unknown.

Trimming cost V 7 bases and J 5 bases, with 12 bases left between them. The CDR3 spans 11 residues. The germline gives CDR1 DFQATT, CDR2 SNEGSKA (reference sequence). The specimen comprised blood, sampled at baseline. The chain employs TRBV20-1 and TRBJ2-7; maybe TRBD1 (5 bases). The source of this sequence is a person aged 30 to 80 with non-small cell lung cancer. The CDR3 DNA follows: TGCAGTGTAAAGGGGTGGGACGAGCAGTACTTC. Its translation: CSVKGWDEQYF.